This T cell receptor beta chain was captured by sequencing in a study of human T cells and chemical hapten exposure. Study-level background: Yields of TCR per sample differed, chiefly owing to small differences in pooled library volume.

In the library, unique molecular identifiers were attached to individual cDNA molecules. Original handling: Counts of TCRs in each sample centred on a median of roughly 89,000 and extended from around 24,000 to 710,000. TCRdb reprocessed the 5' RACE reads via MiXCR and lists one record per CDR3 protein. It is TCRdb's table, rather than the study itself, that gives the V and J calls and clone size. The data contain roughly 110,000 distinct CDR3 sequences, 19% of them seen just once; the ten biggest clones take up about 3%. Trimming took off 3 bases at V and 6 bases at J, with 10 bases between the two ends. Germline CDR1 DFQATT, CDR2 SNEGSKA (reference sequence). The length of the CDR3 is 12 residues. Unfractionated whole blood yielded total RNA.

The J gene is TRBJ2-3, the V gene TRBV20-1; a weak D match, TRBD2 (6 bases). The sequence came from a human donor in good health. The CDR3 is CSASGSGDTQYF. For the CDR3, the DNA is TGCAGTGCTAGCGGGAGTGGCGATACGCAGTATTTT.